Included here is one TCR beta chain sequence, with context. An input of about 0.5 to 1 ug of RNA was subjected to reverse transcription using random hexamers. One entry per CDR3 protein, called by TCRdb with MiXCR from the immunoSEQ multiplex PCR reads. Of some 26,000 distinct CDR3 sequences in the sample, roughly 94% are singletons; the top ten hold about 0.27%. The data were taken from a study of CD8 T cells in Susac syndrome. Sequencing targeted TCR beta in T cells from blood (CD8+ and CD4+). The V end was cut by 4 bases, the J end by 3 bases, with 10 bases between. This CDR3 region has 13 residues. The germline V gene has CDR1 SGDLS and CDR2 YYNGEE.

The source of this sequence is a human donor in good health. The gene calls are TRBV9 and TRBJ1-2; a weak D match, TRBD1 (5 bases). Sequencing was performed on CD8+ T cells from PBMCs. The CDR3 loop reads CASSLGTDYGYTF. CDR3 sequence (DNA): TGTGCCAGCAGCCTTGGGACCGACTATGGCTACACCTTC.